This T cell receptor beta chain was recovered during a study of blood T cell repertoires in COVID-19. The protocol was immunoSEQ multiplex PCR, while the TCRdb copy is restricted to in-frame clones and leaves out a portion. The data show hundreds of thousands of clones, under 95% seen once. CDR3 length equals 15 residues. The V gene lost 6 bases and the J gene lost 1 base, with 12 bases spanning the gap. Germline-derived CDR1 and CDR2 are MNHEY and SMNVEV (reference sequence). The V call is TRBV27, the J call TRBJ2-2; weak D call: TRBD1 (6 bases). Source material: peripheral blood. This TCR came from a woman younger than 35 who had recovered from COVID-19. The CDR3 here is CASRPLTGNTGELFF. The CDR3 DNA follows: TGTGCCAGCAGACCCTTGACAGGGAACACCGGGGAGCTGTTTTTT.